A selection of T cell receptor beta chains follows, all from one sample in a study of post-analysis software for immune sequencing data. MiXCR was run by TCRdb on the PCR reads, yielding one entry per CDR3 protein. This sample carries roughly 670,000 distinct CDR3 sequences, 59% of them seen once, and the ten largest clones take roughly 12%. The sequenced sample consisted of blood. Source of these receptors: a girl aged 2-10 years with multiple sclerosis. The CDR3 runs from the conserved cysteine through the conserved F or W. The order of the fields is V gene, D gene, J gene, clone size, CDR3 DNA, CDR3 protein. The D gene is left open where the match is weak. The size field is filled for only some rows; it gives once, few, many or a size class.

TRBV5-5	NA	TRBJ1-2	few	TGTGCCAGCAGCTTGGACCCTTCTAACTATGGCTACACCTTC	CASSLDPSNYGYTF
TRBV14	NA	TRBJ1-2	NA	TGTGCCAGCAGCCAAGGCGCCGGGGGGCCGGGAGTCGATGGCTACACCTTC	CASSQGAGGPGVDGYTF
TRBV6-2/TRBV6-3	TRBD2	TRBJ2-1	few	TGTGCCAGCAGCCCCCTCTACAGCGGGGGCTCCTACAATGAGCAGTTCTTC	CASSPLYSGGSYNEQFF
TRBV7-9	NA	TRBJ2-1	NA	TGTGCCAGCAGCCCGGAGGGGGCAGGGGATGAGCAGTTCTTC	CASSPEGAGDEQFF
TRBV20-1	TRBD1	TRBJ2-5	NA	TGCAGTGCTAGAGTCCGGGACAGGGGAAAAGAGACCCAGTACTTC	CSARVRDRGKETQYF
TRBV5-6	TRBD1	TRBJ2-5	NA	TGTGCCAGCAGGCCACTAGGACAGGGCCAAGAGACCCAGTACTTC	CASRPLGQGQETQYF
TRBV29-1	TRBD2	TRBJ2-5	NA	TGCAGCGTCCCCTTAGCGGGGGGACAAGAGACCCAGTACTTC	CSVPLAGGQETQYF
TRBV2	TRBD2	TRBJ2-5	NA	TGTGCCACCGAGTGGCGGGGGGGCAAGGAGACCCAGTACTTC	CATEWRGGKETQYF
TRBV6-5	TRBD2	TRBJ2-1	NA	TGTGCCAGCAAAAAGCAGCTAGCGGGGACCGAGCAGTTCTTC	CASKKQLAGTEQFF
TRBV14	TRBD2	TRBJ2-5	NA	TGTGCCAGCAGCCAAGCTGTCAGTCGCGGGAGTTGGCAAGAGACCCAGTACTTC	CASSQAVSRGSWQETQYF
TRBV5-1	NA	TRBJ2-5	NA	TGCGCCAGCAGCCCGACTAGATCGGAGACCCTGTACTTC	CASSPTRSETLYF
TRBV10-3	NA	TRBJ2-5	NA	TGTGCCATCAGTGAGGGGGAGGTGGAGACCCAGTACTTC	CAISEGEVETQYF
TRBV4-3	NA	TRBJ2-5	NA	TGCGCCAGCAGCCAAGATATCCAACGGGGATGGGAGACCCAGTACTTC	CASSQDIQRGWETQYF
TRBV7-3	TRBD2	TRBJ2-7	few	TGTGCCAGCAGCTCCACCGGGACTAGCGATCCTCCCTACGAGCAGTACTTC	CASSSTGTSDPPYEQYF
TRBV10-1	NA	TRBJ2-3	NA	TGCGCCACCATGCGGAGCTTCGAGCGTGGAGATACGCAGTATTTT	CATMRSFERGDTQYF
TRBV2	NA	TRBJ2-7	NA	TGTGCCAGCTCTCGAAGCGAGACAGCCTGGGGGGAGGAGCAGTACTTC	CASSRSETAWGEEQYF
TRBV29-1	TRBD2	TRBJ2-3	NA	TGCAGCGTTGGTCTAGCGGGAGCAGGATTCGCAGATACGCAGTATTTT	CSVGLAGAGFADTQYF
TRBV20-1	TRBD2	TRBJ2-1	few	TGCAGTGCTGGAACTAGCGGGGCATACAATGAGCAGTTCTTC	CSAGTSGAYNEQFF
TRBV7-3	NA	TRBJ2-5	NA	TGTGCCAGCAGCTTAAACCTTGGGGAGCCCTTAGAGACCCAGTACTTC	CASSLNLGEPLETQYF
TRBV7-6	NA	TRBJ2-7	few	TGTGCCAGCAGCTTAGGGGGGGGCCAAAACTACGAGCAGTACTTC	CASSLGGGQNYEQYF
TRBV20-1	NA	TRBJ1-5	few	TGCAGTGCTAGACTCAGGGGTCAGCCCCAGCATTTT	CSARLRGQPQHF
TRBV27	TRBD1	TRBJ2-1	NA	TGTGCCAGCAGTTTAGACAGGGGGGAACCCTTAAGCTCCTACAATGAGCAGTTCTTC	CASSLDRGEPLSSYNEQFF
TRBV5-1	NA	TRBJ1-1	NA	TGCGCCAGCAGCTTTCAAGGGGCCGGTTGGGGCACTGAAGCTTTCTTT	CASSFQGAGWGTEAFF
TRBV7-6	NA	TRBJ2-1	few	TGTGCCAGCAGCCCACGGGCAACCTACAATGAGCAGTTCTTC	CASSPRATYNEQFF
TRBV12-3/TRBV12-4	TRBD2	TRBJ2-3	NA	TGTGCCAGCAGTTTCTCTTTAGCGGGGGGGAGCTATACGCAGTATTTT	CASSFSLAGGSYTQYF
TRBV9	TRBD1	TRBJ2-1	few	TGTGCCAGCAGCGTAGGTGGGGGACAGGGTATTTCTAGCTCCTACAATGAGCAGTTCTTC	CASSVGGGQGISSSYNEQFF
TRBV25-1	TRBD2	TRBJ2-1	NA	TGTGCCAGCAGTGCCCCCGGGACTAGCGGCAATGAGCAGTTCTTC	CASSAPGTSGNEQFF
TRBV20-1	NA	TRBJ1-5	NA	TGCAGTGCTAGAGATAGGACGGGCGGCAATCAGCCCCAGCATTTT	CSARDRTGGNQPQHF
TRBV5-1	TRBD1	TRBJ1-2	NA	TGCGCCAGCAGCTCGTTGACAGGGGATGGCTACACCTTC	CASSSLTGDGYTF
TRBV2	NA	TRBJ2-1	NA	TGTGCCAGCAGTGCGCTTCGGGCTAGCCCCGATGAGCAGTTCTTC	CASSALRASPDEQFF
TRBV25-1	NA	TRBJ1-2	NA	TGTGCCAGCAGTGAAGTGGCAGGGTGGGACTATGGCTACACCTTC	CASSEVAGWDYGYTF
TRBV6-5	TRBD1	TRBJ1-1	NA	TGTGCCAGCAGTTACCACAGGGGCTTCAACACTGAAGCTTTCTTT	CASSYHRGFNTEAFF
TRBV6-6	NA	TRBJ1-1	NA	TGTGCCAGCAGTTACCGGGTTGGCCCGCGGCCTCGCACTGAAGCTTTCTTT	CASSYRVGPRPRTEAFF
TRBV20-1	NA	TRBJ2-2	NA	TGCAGTGCTAGAGATCAAGACAGAGTCTACACCGGGGAGCTGTTTTTT	CSARDQDRVYTGELFF
TRBV10-3	NA	TRBJ2-5	few	TGTGCCATCAGTGAGTCTGTGGGTGGGGAGCAGTACTTC	CAISESVGGEQYF
TRBV12-5	NA	TRBJ2-5	NA	TGTGCTAGCCAAGCCGGGGGCGACGGGTCCCAGTACTTC	CASQAGGDGSQYF
TRBV12-3/TRBV12-4	TRBD1	TRBJ2-5	NA	TGTGCCAGCAGTTTAAGGGACAGGGATAAGACCCAGTACTTC	CASSLRDRDKTQYF
TRBV12-3/TRBV12-4	TRBD1	TRBJ2-6	NA	TGTGCCAGCAACGTCCAAATCCTGACAGGGGCCGGGGCCAACGTCCTGACTTTC	CASNVQILTGAGANVLTF
TRBV7-9	NA	TRBJ2-3	NA	TGTGCCAGCAGTCCGGGACACGCCGCCTCTAGCACAGATACGCAGTATTTT	CASSPGHAASSTDTQYF